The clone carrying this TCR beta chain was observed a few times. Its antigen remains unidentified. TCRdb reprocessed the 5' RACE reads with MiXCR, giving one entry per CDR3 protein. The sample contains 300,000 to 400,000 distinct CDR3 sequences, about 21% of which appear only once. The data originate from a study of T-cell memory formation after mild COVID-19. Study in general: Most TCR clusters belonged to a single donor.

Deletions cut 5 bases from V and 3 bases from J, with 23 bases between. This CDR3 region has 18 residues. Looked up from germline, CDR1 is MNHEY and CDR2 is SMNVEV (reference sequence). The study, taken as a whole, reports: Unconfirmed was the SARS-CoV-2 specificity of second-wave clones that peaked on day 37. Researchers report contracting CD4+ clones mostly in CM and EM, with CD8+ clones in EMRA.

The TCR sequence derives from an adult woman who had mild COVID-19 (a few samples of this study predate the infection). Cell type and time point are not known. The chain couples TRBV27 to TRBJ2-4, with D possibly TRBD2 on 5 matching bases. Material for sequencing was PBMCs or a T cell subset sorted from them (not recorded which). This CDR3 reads CASSSSRPMNGVKNIQYF. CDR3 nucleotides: TGTGCCAGCAGTAGTTCGAGACCCATGAACGGGGTCAAAAACATTCAGTACTTC.